This T cell receptor (beta chain) stems from a study of blood T cell repertoires in COVID-19. Overall study context: Collection of acute and convalescent COVID-19 samples took place in the United States, Italy and Spain.

Original handling: Nucleated cell number was recorded as an estimate derived from reference gene primer amplification. Data came from immunoSEQ multiplex PCR; TCRdb stores just in-frame clones and leaves some out. V and J calls and clone size are copied from that table; D and trimming were computed from the DNA. The table includes 25,000 to 30,000 clones, approximately 79% detected once. Germline CDR1 and CDR2: SGHNT and YYREEE (reference sequence). V lost 2 bases, J lost 0 bases, and 7 bases stayed unmatched. This CDR3 has 19 residues. J is TRBJ1-6 and V is TRBV5-4; 11 bases are shared with TRBD1. The receptor comes from a boy younger than 10 with active or convalescent COVID-19. The sample comprised peripheral blood. CDR3 loop: CASSFGQGASSSYNSPLHF. The CDR3 DNA reads TGTGCCAGCAGCTTTGGACAGGGGGCCAGCAGCTCCTATAATTCACCCCTCCACTTT.